The present TCR beta chain was sequenced within a study of blood T cell repertoires in COVID-19. Libraries were prepared by immunoSEQ multiplex PCR; TCRdb keeps only in-frame clonotypes and omits some of them. The sample contains over 10,000 clones, 88% of which appear only once. The CDR3 has 15 amino acids. Trimming removed 0 bases from V and 7 bases from J, with 17 bases in between. CDR1 and CDR2 (germline): SGHRS, YFSETQ. The genes are TRBV5-1 and TRBJ2-7; TRBD2 might be the D (6 bases). Sequences were obtained from peripheral blood. This receptor was obtained from a human donor in a cohort sampled during active COVID-19. In nucleotides, the CDR3 is TGCGCCAGCAGCTTGGTGGCCGGGACCGGGGGAGAGCAGTACTTC. Amino acid sequence: CASSLVAGTGGEQYF.